These T cell receptor beta chains were read from a single sample in a study of cytomegalovirus exposure and HLA in healthy donors. Clones were sequenced by immunoSEQ multiplex PCR, and TCRdb holds only the in-frame ones, with some missing. The sample has 120,000 or so clones, roughly 80% seen once. Sequencing was done on a sample of PBMCs. The receptor source for this set is a man in his fifties or sixties in good health and CMV-seropositive. Each CDR3 is given with its conserved first and last residue. The order of the fields is V gene, clone size, J gene, D gene, CDR3 DNA, CDR3 protein. The D gene is left open where the match is weak. The size field is filled for only some rows; it gives once, few, many or a size class.

TRBV29-1	.	TRBJ2-7	.	TGCAGCGCCAGCCGGGACACCACTTCCCGAGAGCAGTACTTC	CSASRDTTSREQYF
TRBV7-8	.	TRBJ1-1	.	TGTGCCAGCAGCTTTTCTCTGAACACTGAAGCTTTCTTT	CASSFSLNTEAFF
TRBV6-5	.	TRBJ1-6	.	TGTGCCAGCAGTTTCAGGGTCAGCTCCTATAATTCACCCCTCCACTTT	CASSFRVSSYNSPLHF
TRBV28	.	TRBJ2-5	.	TGTGCCAGCAGTTTGCGGACTGGGGAAGAGACCCAGTACTTC	CASSLRTGEETQYF
TRBV19	.	TRBJ1-1	.	TGTGCCAGTAGTCCCTCAAGTTACAAAAACACTGAAGCTTTCTTT	CASSPSSYKNTEAFF
TRBV2	.	TRBJ2-7	TRBD1	TGTGCCAGCAGTGAATTGGGACAGGGGGAAGGGGGGCAGTACTTC	CASSELGQGEGGQYF
TRBV5-6	.	TRBJ2-5	.	TGTGCCAGCAGCCCCCAAAGTGCGGAGACCCAGTACTTC	CASSPQSAETQYF
TRBV5-1	.	TRBJ2-1	.	TGCGCCAGCAGTTTTCACTACAATGAGCAGTTCTTC	CASSFHYNEQFF
TRBV18	.	TRBJ1-2	TRBD1	TGTGCCAGCTCACCAAACAGGGGAAATGGCTACACCTTC	CASSPNRGNGYTF
TRBV5-1	.	TRBJ1-5	.	TGCGCCAGCAGCTTGGCCATTGGTCCCGGTCAGCCCCAGCATTTT	CASSLAIGPGQPQHF
TRBV2	few	TRBJ1-2	TRBD1	TGTGCCAGCAGTGAATACGGGACAGAGAAAGGCTACACCTTC	CASSEYGTEKGYTF
TRBV5-1	.	TRBJ1-5	TRBD1	TGCGCCAGCAGCTTGCGGACAGGGGGTGATCAGCCCCAGCATTTT	CASSLRTGGDQPQHF
TRBV27	.	TRBJ2-6	.	TGTGCCAGCAGTAAAACCCGGACGGTAGGGGCCAACGGCCTGACTTTC	CASSKTRTVGANGLTF
TRBV5-6	.	TRBJ1-2	.	TGTGCCAGCAGCGAGGGAGACTATGGCTACACCTTC	CASSEGDYGYTF
TRBV5-8	.	TRBJ1-4	TRBD1	TGTGCCAGCAGCAACCGGGACAGGGGAAGGAAACTGTTTTTT	CASSNRDRGRKLFF
TRBV19	.	TRBJ2-1	TRBD1	TGTGCCAGTAGACCCCGGGACAGTCCGTACAATGAGCAGTTCTTC	CASRPRDSPYNEQFF
TRBV15	once	TRBJ2-3	TRBD2	TGTGCCACCAGCAGAGATTATCCTAGCGGGGGCCAAAATACGCAGTATTTT	CATSRDYPSGGQNTQYF